The 15 T cell receptor beta chains below all came from one sample that was sequenced in a study of blood T cell repertoires in COVID-19. The assay was immunoSEQ multiplex PCR, and TCRdb's table has in-frame clones only and misses some. Of some 490,000 clones listed, approximately 83% are singletons. Sequencing used peripheral blood. The receptors shown here come from a human donor in a cohort sampled during active COVID-19.

J is TRBJ1-4 and V is TRBV19, with D hard to call. This CDR3 contains 15 residues. Trimming shortened V by 9 bases and J by 3 bases, and 17 bases separated the two germline ends. The germline CDR1 and CDR2 sequences are LNHDA and SQIVND (reference sequence). CDR3 region: CASRDREAPNEKLFF. DNA for the CDR3: TGTGCCAGCCGTGACCGGGAAGCCCCTAATGAAAAACTGTTTTTT.

The V gene is TRBV7-2, the J gene TRBJ2-3, with 10 positions matching TRBD2. CDR1 SGHTA and CDR2 FQGNSA come from the germline V gene. This CDR3 has 16 amino acids. With 2 bases clipped from V and 0 bases from J, the junction kept 2 bases outside the gene matches. As DNA, the CDR3 is TGTGCCAGCAGCTTAACTAGCGGGGCTAGCACAGATACGCAGTATTTT. Amino acid sequence: CASSLTSGASTDTQYF. Supplemented by reference TRBV7-2 and TRBJ2-3, the full variable domain reads GAGVSQSPSNKVTEKGKDVELRCDPISGHTALYWYRQSLGQGLEFLIYFQGNSAPDKSGLPSDRFSAERTGGSVSTLTIQRTQQEDSAVYLCASSLTSGASTDTQYFGPGTRLTVL.

This clone was counted at least ten times. V and J are TRBV6-5 and TRBJ1-2, with 8 bases aligning to TRBD1. Germline CDR1 and CDR2: MNHEY and SVGAGI. This CDR3 region has 13 residues. V dropped 6 bases and J dropped 8; count of bases not matched to a gene: 8. CDR3 protein: CASSRPGGRGYTF. The DNA of the CDR3 is TGTGCCAGCAGCCGCCCAGGGGGCCGAGGCTACACCTTC.

The chain links TRBV4-1 to TRBJ2-3; no reliable D call. Trimming cost V 0 bases and J 0 bases, with 7 bases left between them. Germline CDR1 and CDR2: MGHRA and YSYEKL. This CDR3 is built from 15 residues. This CDR3 reads CASSQDTGSTDTQYF. DNA for the CDR3: TGCGCCAGCAGCCAAGATACCGGTAGCACAGATACGCAGTATTTT.

The chain recombines TRBV2 with TRBJ2-7; TRBD2 aligns across 11 bases. V was clipped by 8 bases and J by 3 bases; unmatched bases: 3. Germline assignment: CDR1 SNHLY and CDR2 FYNNEI. This CDR3 is 13 amino acids long. The CDR3 nucleotides read TGTGCCAGCCGGACTAGCGGGTTCTACGAGCAGTACTTC. It specifies CASRTSGFYEQYF. The whole variable domain, filled in from reference TRBV2 and TRBJ2-7, reads EPEVTQTPSHQVTQMGQEVILRCVPISNHLYFYWYRQILGQKVEFLVSFYNNEISEKSEIFDDQFSVERPDGSNFTLKIRSTKLEDSAMYFCASRTSGFYEQYFGPGTRLTVT.

The chain recombines TRBV3-1 (or the pseudogene TRBV3-2) with TRBJ2-7; 8 bases align to TRBD2. The V gene's germline CDR1 is LGHDT and CDR2 YNNKEL (reference sequence). Trimming cost V 1 base and J 0 bases; bases outside gene matches: 8. This CDR3 contains 17 residues. The CDR3 here is CASSQVASGPSSYEQYF. The CDR3 DNA follows: TGTGCCAGCAGCCAAGTGGCTAGCGGGCCCAGCTCCTACGAGCAGTACTTC.

This clone occurred once. The V gene is TRBV7-3, the J gene TRBJ2-2; D might be TRBD2 (5 bases). V lost 5 bases to trimming and J lost 3 bases, with 10 bases between them. Per germline, CDR1 SGHTA and CDR2 FQGTGA. The CDR3 runs 14 residues. This chain's CDR3 is CASSTTRDTGELFF. The CDR3 nucleotides are TGTGCCAGCAGCACTACTAGAGACACCGGGGAGCTGTTTTTT. Together with reference TRBV7-3 and TRBJ2-2, the CDR3 gives the full variable domain: GAGVSQTPSNKVTEKGKYVELRCDPISGHTALYWYRQSLGQGPEFLIYFQGTGAADDSGLPNDRFFAVRPEGSVSTLKIQRTERGDSAVYLCASSTTRDTGELFFGEGSRLTVL.

The chain links TRBV11-1 to TRBJ2-3; 9 bases match TRBD2. The germline gives CDR1 SGHAT, CDR2 FQDESV (reference sequence). The V segment lost 1 base and the J segment 3 bases; nucleotides outside the gene matches: 5. This CDR3 comprises 16 residues. DNA of the CDR3: TGTGCCAGCAGCTTAGGGGCTAGCGGGAATACAGATACGCAGTATTTT. Amino acids: CASSLGASGNTDTQYF.

This clone was counted only a few times. The chain combines TRBV6-2 or TRBV6-3 with TRBJ1-5; D unclear. This CDR3 is built from 12 residues. Germline CDR1 and CDR2: MNHEY and SVGEGT. Trimming left V 3 bases short and J 6 bases short, with 6 bases between. In DNA form, the CDR3 reads TGTGCCAGCAGTTATAGTGTTCAGCCCCAGCATTTT. This encodes CASSYSVQPQHF.

This chain links TRBV9 with TRBJ2-1; 10 bases map to TRBD2. This CDR3 has 17 amino acids. Germline V gene data show CDR1 as SGDLS and CDR2 as YYNGEE. Losses at the gene ends were 4 bases for V and 6 bases for J; bases not matched to a gene: 13. The CDR3 sequence is CASSPYSLAGVPNEQFF. The CDR3 nucleotides are TGTGCCAGCAGCCCGTACTCCCTAGCGGGAGTACCCAATGAGCAGTTCTTC.

The DNA for the CDR3 is TGTGCCAGTAGTATTTCGGGACAGGGGGTCGGGACCCAGTACTTC. Its translation: CASSISGQGVGTQYF. V gene TRBV19 combines with J gene TRBJ2-5; TRBD1 agrees at 11 bases. Germline V gene sequence: CDR1 LNHDA, CDR2 SQIVND (reference sequence). The CDR3 is made up of 15 amino acids. Trimming at V came to 3 bases and at J to 7 bases, leaving 7 bases not matched to a gene.

CDR3 nucleotide sequence: TGTGCCAGCAGACTAGCGGGGGTAACCGGGGAGCTGTTTTTT. It specifies CASRLAGVTGELFF. The V and J genes are TRBV27 and TRBJ2-2; 11 bases are a match to TRBD2. V shed 6 bases, J shed 5 bases, and the junction held 2 bases outside the gene matches. The germline V gene has CDR1 MNHEY and CDR2 SMNVEV (reference sequence). The CDR3 has 14 amino acids.

This clone came up once. CDR3 residues: CASSLQAPYGYTF. CDR3 nucleotide sequence: TGTGCCAGCAGTTTACAGGCCCCCTATGGCTACACCTTC. The gene calls are TRBV28 and TRBJ1-2; D not certain. The CDR3 sequence is 13 residues long. V lost 2 bases and J 4 bases, leaving 8 bases between the germline ends. Germline lookup yields CDR1 MDHEN and CDR2 SYDVKM.

This sequence joins TRBV5-4 and TRBJ2-1; TRBD1 aligns across 7 bases. The germline CDR1 and CDR2 sequences are SGHNT and YYREEE (reference sequence). V shed 4 bases and J 12 bases; nucleotides not matched to a gene: 7. The CDR3 loop spans 12 amino acids. As DNA, the CDR3 is TGTGCCAGCAGCACTCCAGGGGGATTGCAGTTCTTC. It yields the protein CASSTPGGLQFF.

The J gene is TRBJ1-3, the V gene TRBV7-3, with TRBD1 as a possible D gene (6 bases). The length of the CDR3 is 14 residues. Germline loops: CDR1 SGHTA, CDR2 FQGTGA. Trimming pared 4 bases from V and 2 bases from J, leaving 9 bases between. CDR3 sequence: CASSSTGTGNTIYF. CDR3 nucleotide sequence: TGTGCCAGCAGCTCGACAGGCACTGGAAACACCATATATTTT. The full variable domain, completed using reference TRBV7-3 and TRBJ1-3, is GAGVSQTPSNKVTEKGKYVELRCDPISGHTALYWYRQSLGQGPEFLIYFQGTGAADDSGLPNDRFFAVRPEGSVSTLKIQRTERGDSAVYLCASSSTGTGNTIYFGEGSWLTVV.